The entry below gives a single TCR beta chain sequence along with its context. This entry comes from a study of blood T cell repertoires in COVID-19. Overall study context: Italy, Spain and the United States were the sources of the convalescent and acute COVID-19 samples.

Individuals aged roughly 18 to 100 years were recruited from roughly 23 US areas. Grouping used clinical history reported by participants in a survey and questionnaire. TCRdb's table, derived via immunoSEQ multiplex PCR, lists solely in-frame clones and lacks some. This sample has 130,000 to 150,000 clones, with 85% to 90% found just once. The source material was PBMCs or T cells enriched from blood (not recorded which). The sequence derives from a man aged 60-69 years who had recovered from COVID-19.

DNA of the CDR3: TGTGCCAGCGCCCGCTCAGCGGCCTCTGGAAACACCATATATTTT. Translating gives CASARSAASGNTIYF. This chain joins TRBV28 and TRBJ1-3; no clear D gene. The CDR3 has 15 residues. Trimming cost V 8 bases and J 0 bases, with 14 bases left between them. Germline V CDR1 and CDR2: MDHEN, SYDVKM.